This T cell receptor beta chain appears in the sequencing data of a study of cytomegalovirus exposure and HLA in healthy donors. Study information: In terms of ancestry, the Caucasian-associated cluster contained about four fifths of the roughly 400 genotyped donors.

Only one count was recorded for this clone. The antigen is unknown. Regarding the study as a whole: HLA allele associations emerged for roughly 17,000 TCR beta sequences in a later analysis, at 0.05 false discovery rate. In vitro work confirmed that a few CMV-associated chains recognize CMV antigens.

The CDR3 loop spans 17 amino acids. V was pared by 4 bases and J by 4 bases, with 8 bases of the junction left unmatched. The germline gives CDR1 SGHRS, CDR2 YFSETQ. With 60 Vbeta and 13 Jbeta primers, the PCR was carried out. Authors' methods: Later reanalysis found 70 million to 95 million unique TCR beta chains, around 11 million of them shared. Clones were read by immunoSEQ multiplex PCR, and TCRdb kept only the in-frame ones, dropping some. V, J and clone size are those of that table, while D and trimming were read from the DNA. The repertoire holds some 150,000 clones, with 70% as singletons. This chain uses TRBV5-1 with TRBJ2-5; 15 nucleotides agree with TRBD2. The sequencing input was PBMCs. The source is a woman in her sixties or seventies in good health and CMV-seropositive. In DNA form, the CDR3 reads TGCGCCAGCAGCCTCTCCGGGACTAGCGGGAGGACAGAGACCCAGTACTTC. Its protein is CASSLSGTSGRTETQYF.